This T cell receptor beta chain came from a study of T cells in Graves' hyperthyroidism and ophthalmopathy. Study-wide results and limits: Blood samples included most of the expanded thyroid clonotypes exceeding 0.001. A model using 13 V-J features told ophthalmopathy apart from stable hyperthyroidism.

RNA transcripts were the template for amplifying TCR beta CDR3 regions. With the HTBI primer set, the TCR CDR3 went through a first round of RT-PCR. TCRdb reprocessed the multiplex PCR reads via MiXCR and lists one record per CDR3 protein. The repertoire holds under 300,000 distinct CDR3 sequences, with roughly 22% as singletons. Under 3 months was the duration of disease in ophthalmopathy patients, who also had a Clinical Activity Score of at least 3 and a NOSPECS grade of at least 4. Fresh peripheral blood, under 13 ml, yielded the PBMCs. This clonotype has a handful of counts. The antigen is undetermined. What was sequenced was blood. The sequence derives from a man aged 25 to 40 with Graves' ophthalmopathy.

In DNA, the CDR3 is TGCAGTGCTCTACTAGCGGGAGGACCCCTAGCCAAAAACATTCAGTACTTC. It codes for CSALLAGGPLAKNIQYF. The chain couples TRBV20-1 to TRBJ2-4; the match to TRBD2 covers 12 bases. CDR1 and CDR2 (germline): DFQATT, SNEGSKA (reference sequence). Unmatched junction bases numbered 8, after V lost 5 bases and J lost 0 bases. This CDR3 region has 17 residues.